These 13 T cell receptor beta chains originate from one sample sequenced in a study of metastatic and nonmetastatic thyroid tumors. Thyroid surgery was performed in patients who had received no treatment beforehand. TCRdb re-analyzed the PCR reads through MiXCR. Here the sample spans some 19,000 clones, about a quarter being singletons. Sequencing input: blood. The source is a male donor with papillary thyroid cancer or a benign thyroid nodule (not recorded which). Some clones in this sample may be carry-over from other donors' samples.

This clone was seen at least ten times. This rearrangement joins TRBV19 to TRBJ2-4, with 7 nucleotides matching TRBD1. Looked up from germline, CDR1 is LNHDA and CDR2 is SQIVND (reference sequence). V trimming: 10 bases; J trimming: 6 bases; junction bases outside the gene matches: 9. The CDR3 loop spans 13 amino acids. The CDR3 DNA reads as TGTGCCATTAGGGGACAGATAGGAAACATTCAGTACTTC. Its translation: CAIRGQIGNIQYF.

There are many counts of this clone. This rearrangement joins TRBV5-4 to TRBJ2-1; 7 nucleotides agree with TRBD1. From germline, CDR1 is SGHNT and CDR2 YYREEE (reference sequence). CDR3 length equals 15 residues. The trim removed 3 bases at V and 3 bases at J, leaving 6 bases unmatched. The CDR3 here is CASSSRDRDYNEQFF. The CDR3 coding sequence is TGTGCCAGCAGCTCCCGGGACAGAGACTACAATGAGCAGTTCTTC.

This clone is labeled as medium-sized (0.01 to 0.1%). V usage is TRBV6-4 and J usage is TRBJ2-3, with 12 bases matching TRBD2. This CDR3 comprises 15 residues. Trimming took 2 bases from V and 6 from J; bases not matched to a gene: 3. Germline CDR1 MRHNA, CDR2 SNTAGT. CDR3 nucleotides: TGTGCCAGCAGTGACGCTAGCGGGGGGGCCGATACGCAGTATTTT. It is translated as CASSDASGGADTQYF.

The V and J genes are TRBV6-1 and TRBJ2-2, with 9 bases matching TRBD1. CDR1 and CDR2 (germline): MNHNS, SASEGT. The CDR3 totals 16 residues. V was clipped by 7 bases and J by 4 bases; unmatched bases: 10. CDR3 sequence reads: CASNRDRVDITGELFF. The CDR3 region has the DNA TGTGCCAGCAATCGGGACAGGGTGGATATCACCGGGGAGCTGTTTTTT.

This clone is medium-sized. The genes are TRBV5-6 and TRBJ2-1, with D unclear. Germline V gene data show CDR1 as SGHDT and CDR2 as YYEEEE. The CDR3 has 18 amino acids. The V gene lost 2 bases and the J gene lost 4 bases, with 22 bases spanning the gap. CDR3 in amino acids: CASSLPEKGAFLYNEQFF. The CDR3 bases are TGTGCCAGCAGCTTACCCGAAAAGGGCGCCTTCCTTTACAATGAGCAGTTCTTC. Variable domain in full (rest from reference TRBV5-6 and TRBJ2-1): DAGVTQSPTHLIKTRGQQVTLRCSPKSGHDTVSWYQQALGQGPQFIFQYYEEEERQRGNFPDRFSGHQFPNYSSELNVNALLLGDSALYLCASSLPEKGAFLYNEQFFGPGTRLTVL.

Ten or more counts support this clone. The chain links TRBV28 to TRBJ2-7; 8 nucleotides agree with TRBD1. The ends lost 2 bases at V and 3 bases at J; junction bases unmatched: 18. Germline V lookup: CDR1 MDHEN, CDR2 SYDVKM. CDR3 size: 19 residues. CDR3 DNA: TGTGCCAGCAGTTTAATACTCAGGGGGACAGGCATCCTCAACTACGAGCAGTACTTC. This translates into CASSLILRGTGILNYEQYF.

In its sample, this clone ranks as medium-sized (0.01 to 0.1%). The V call is TRBV30, the J call TRBJ1-6; no firm D call. This CDR3 contains 12 residues. V lost 5 bases, J lost 5 bases, and 7 bases lay in between. The germline V gene has CDR1 GTSNPN and CDR2 SVGIG (reference sequence). Written as DNA, the CDR3 is TGTGCCTGGGGACGGAATAATTCACCCCTCCACTTT. Protein: CAWGRNNSPLHF.

This chain links TRBV19 with TRBJ1-1; 9 positions match TRBD1. Germline assignment: CDR1 LNHDA and CDR2 SQIVND (reference sequence). Trimming cost V 9 bases and J 5 bases; bases outside gene matches: 7. CDR3 size: 13 residues. The DNA for the CDR3 is TGTGCCAGCCTCAACAGGGGGCTGACTGAAGCTTTCTTT. Residues: CASLNRGLTEAFF.

There are a few counts of this clone. V is TRBV5-4 and J is TRBJ1-2, with TRBD1 matching over 10 bases. Germline CDR1 SGHNT, CDR2 YYREEE (reference sequence). Trimming removed 4 bases from V and 3 bases from J; junction bases left unmatched: 9. The CDR3 is 16 residues long. The CDR3 loop reads CASSVSTGQGDYGYTF. In DNA, the CDR3 is TGTGCCAGCAGCGTATCAACTGGACAGGGGGACTATGGCTACACCTTC.

The chain employs TRBV4-2 and TRBJ2-7, with 9 bases fitting TRBD2. The CDR3 covers 15 residues. V shed 0 bases, J shed 3 bases, and the junction held 3 bases outside the gene matches. Germline CDR1 is LGHNA and CDR2 is YNFKEQ. CDR3 loop: CASSQEAGGYYEQYF. As DNA, the CDR3 is TGTGCCAGCAGCCAAGAAGCGGGGGGATACTACGAGCAGTACTTC.

The table lists this clone with a few counts. The V gene is TRBV20-1, the J gene TRBJ2-7; unclear D gene. Trimming shortened V by 5 bases and J by 3 bases, and 8 bases separated the two germline ends. CDR1 and CDR2 from the germline V gene are DFQATT and SNEGSKA (reference sequence). This CDR3 comprises 11 residues. CDR3 DNA: TGCAGTGCTTGGGCCGACTACGAGCAGTACTTC. Its translation is CSAWADYEQYF.

This clone has only a few counts. The chain employs TRBV27 and TRBJ2-7, with 8 bases fitting TRBD2. V trimming: 2 bases; J trimming: 5 bases; junction bases outside the gene matches: 2. The CDR3 spans 13 residues. CDR1 and CDR2 (germline): MNHEY, SMNVEV (reference sequence). This chain's CDR3 is CASSLREGHEQYF. Here the CDR3 DNA reads TGTGCCAGCAGTTTACGGGAGGGCCACGAGCAGTACTTC.

By frequency in the sample, this clone is medium-sized. V is TRBV6-5 and J is TRBJ2-5; maybe TRBD1 (5 bases). Per the germline V gene, CDR1 is MNHEY and CDR2 is SVGAGI. The CDR3 length is 14 residues. Trimming took off 0 bases at V and 5 bases at J, with 10 bases between the two ends. The CDR3 region is CASSYSTGLETQYF. The CDR3 nucleotides read TGTGCCAGCAGTTACTCTACAGGTTTGGAGACCCAGTACTTC.